A single sample gave rise to the 17 T cell receptor beta chains below, sequenced in a study of blood T cell repertoires in COVID-19. The data were produced by immunoSEQ multiplex PCR, yet TCRdb's version contains in-frame clones alone and is incomplete. Of some 45,000 clones in the sample, approximately 88% were seen once. The specimen was peripheral blood. These receptors originate from a human donor with active COVID-19. The donor label of this sample is uncertain.

V usage is TRBV11-2 and J usage is TRBJ2-7; 7 positions agree with TRBD1. With V trimmed by 0 bases and J by 6 bases, 2 bases remained unmatched. Germline lookup yields CDR1 SGHAT and CDR2 FQNNGV. This CDR3 contains 13 residues. The CDR3 reads CASSLEWTGEQYF. The CDR3 DNA follows: TGTGCCAGCAGCTTAGAGTGGACAGGCGAGCAGTACTTC.

The V and J genes are TRBV29-1 and TRBJ2-7; 7 nucleotides align to TRBD1. J gave up 9 bases and V 2 bases, and 4 bases lay outside the gene matches. The CDR3 is 11 amino acids. CDR1 SQVTM and CDR2 ANQGSEA come from the germline V gene. The CDR3 here is CSVEQGQRQYF. CDR3 in DNA: TGCAGCGTTGAACAGGGACAGCGGCAGTACTTC.

J is TRBJ2-2 and V is TRBV6-2 or TRBV6-3; 11 positions agree with TRBD2. This CDR3 is built from 18 residues. Trimming removed 5 bases from V and 3 bases from J; junction bases left unmatched: 11. The germline V gene has CDR1 MNHEY and CDR2 SVGEGT. The CDR3 DNA sequence: TGTGCCAGCAGTGGTGCTAGCGGGAGGACAGGGGACACCGGGGAGCTGTTTTTT. This codes for CASSGASGRTGDTGELFF.

V gene TRBV5-6 combines with J gene TRBJ2-2; 7 bases are shared with TRBD2. The CDR3 contains 18 residues. Looked up from germline, CDR1 is SGHDT and CDR2 is YYEEEE. Losses at the gene ends were 4 bases for V and 0 bases for J; bases not matched to a gene: 12. CDR3 region: CASSRGLQVSSNTGELFF. In nucleotides, the CDR3 is TGTGCCAGCAGCCGGGGACTACAAGTTTCGTCGAACACCGGGGAGCTGTTTTTT.

The chain joins TRBV18 to TRBJ1-4; TRBD1 is a possible D gene (5 bases). Germline CDR1 KGHSH, CDR2 LQKENI. Between the trimmed V and J ends, which lost 3 bases and 8 bases, there was a span of 13 bases. The CDR3 is 14 amino acids. For the CDR3, the DNA is TGTGCCAGCTCACCCCCAGGGTACCGAGAAAAACTGTTTTTT. This gives the protein CASSPPGYREKLFF.

The V gene is TRBV24-1, the J gene TRBJ2-1; D might be TRBD1 (5 bases). The CDR3 runs 13 residues. The germline V gene has CDR1 KGHDR and CDR2 SFDVKD. Trimming removed 10 bases from V and 8 bases from J, with 17 bases in between. The CDR3 is CATQGFITHEQFF. CDR3 DNA: TGTGCCACGCAGGGTTTTATCACCCATGAGCAGTTCTTC.

To note about this clone: Mismatch with germline at one junction end may stem from a read error. CDR3 nucleotide sequence: TGTGCCAGCAGTTTAGGAGTCGCGGAGGCCTTC. Translated, it gives CASSLGVAEAF. The J gene is TRBJ1-2, the V gene TRBV12-3 or TRBV12-4; no clear D gene. CDR3 length: 11 residues.

This chain uses TRBV10-2 with TRBJ2-7, with a possible D match to TRBD2 (6 bases). Deletions cut 8 bases from V and 4 bases from J, with 15 bases between. The CDR3 contains 13 residues. CDR1 is WSHSY and CDR2 is SAAADI in the germline V gene. The CDR3 protein is CASDRTGTYEQYF. CDR3 DNA: TGCGCCAGCGATCGGACGGGGACTTACGAGCAGTACTTC.

V is TRBV3-1 (or the pseudogene TRBV3-2) and J is TRBJ2-2; TRBD2 is a possible D gene (6 bases). V was pared by 3 bases and J by 6 bases, with 11 bases between. Germline-derived CDR1 and CDR2 are LGHDT and YNNKEL (reference sequence). The CDR3 runs 14 residues. CDR3 bases: TGTGCCAGCAGCCAGTCTGCGGGGTCCGGGGAGCTGTTTTTT. Translating it yields CASSQSAGSGELFF.

The chain is built from TRBV28 and TRBJ2-5, with 12 positions matching TRBD2. CDR1 is MDHEN, CDR2 SYDVKM, per germline. With 6 bases clipped from V and 4 bases from J, the junction kept 9 bases outside the gene matches. The CDR3 length is 16 residues. DNA of the CDR3: TGTGCCAGCAGGCCTCTAGCGGGAGGGGGGGGAGAGACCCAGTACTTC. Its protein product is CASRPLAGGGGETQYF.

The chain has TRBV27 and TRBJ2-7, with 7 bases matching TRBD2. CDR1 and CDR2 from the germline V gene are MNHEY and SMNVEV (reference sequence). V trimming: 3 bases; J trimming: 7 bases; junction bases outside the gene matches: 9. The length of the CDR3 is 14 residues. The CDR3, as DNA: TGTGCCAGCAGTTTCGGGCTAGCGGAGGGGGAGCAGTACTTC. Its translation: CASSFGLAEGEQYF.

This sequence joins TRBV7-2 and TRBJ1-2; TRBD1 aligns across 10 bases. V gave up 5 bases and J gave up 5 bases; unmatched junction bases: 5. The V gene's germline CDR1 is SGHTA and CDR2 FQGNSA. The CDR3 has 14 amino acids. CDR3 loop: CASSRTGGSYGYTF. In DNA form, the CDR3 reads TGTGCCAGCAGCCGGACAGGGGGGAGTTATGGCTACACCTTC.

A single count supports this clone. The chain links TRBV29-1 to TRBJ2-1, with TRBD2 matching 16 bases. This CDR3 is 21 amino acids long. V shed 0 bases and J 7 bases; nucleotides not matched to a gene: 18. Germline lookup yields CDR1 SQVTM and CDR2 ANQGSEA. The CDR3 loop reads CSVEDHEGLAGGDHWENEQFF. CDR3 nucleotides: TGCAGCGTTGAAGATCATGAGGGACTAGCGGGGGGGGATCATTGGGAAAATGAGCAGTTCTTC.

V is TRBV10-3 and J is TRBJ2-3; D gene uncertain. V was clipped by 6 bases and J by 4 bases, with 11 bases between them. The CDR3 runs 13 residues. From germline, CDR1 is ENHRY and CDR2 SYGVKD. The DNA for the CDR3 is TGTGCCATCAGCCGACTGGAGTCAGATACGCAGTATTTT. As protein: CAISRLESDTQYF.

The rearrangement joins TRBV4-2 to TRBJ2-5; 7 positions agree with TRBD2. The germline gives CDR1 LGHNA, CDR2 YNFKEQ. The CDR3 contains 16 residues. V trimming: 1 base; J trimming: 6 bases; junction bases outside the gene matches: 11. The CDR3 nucleotides read TGTGCCAGCAGCCAAGGGGGGGACTATCGATCGCAGACCCAGTACTTC. It yields the protein CASSQGGDYRSQTQYF.

This chain uses TRBV7-6 with TRBJ2-7; 7 nucleotides match TRBD2. The germline V gene has CDR1 SGHVS and CDR2 FNYEAQ. The CDR3 extends over 16 amino acids. After removal of 2 bases from V and 2 bases from J, the junction contained 9 bases not matched to a gene. DNA of the CDR3: TGTGCCAGCAGCTTAATTGCGGGAGACGGGCCCTACGAGCAGTACTTC. Protein sequence: CASSLIAGDGPYEQYF.

J is TRBJ2-1 and V is TRBV10-3; D is possibly TRBD2 (6 bases). The CDR3 contains 14 residues. Trimming took off 10 bases at V and 3 bases at J, with 16 bases between the two ends. Germline-derived CDR1 and CDR2 are ENHRY and SYGVKD. This chain's CDR3 is CASRVAENYNEQFF. The CDR3 DNA reads TGTGCCAGTAGGGTAGCGGAGAACTACAATGAGCAGTTCTTC.